A few counts support the clone carrying this T cell receptor beta chain. This entry belongs to a study of control samples from healthy donors and cancer patients. Sequencing was performed with immunoSEQ multiplex PCR; in TCRdb, only in-frame clones are kept and a portion is missing. The sample comprises about 100,000 clones, more than 75% of which are singletons, and 15% to 20% rests with the top ten. CDR3 size: 13 residues. V was cut by 2 bases and J by 4 bases, with 9 bases left in between. CDR1 is WSHSY, CDR2 SAAADI, per germline. The gene calls are TRBV10-2 and TRBJ2-7, with a possible D match to TRBD1 (6 bases). Source material: blood. The sequence came from a woman aged 45 to 65 in good health. The CDR3: CASSETDRYEQYF. Here the CDR3 DNA reads TGCGCCAGCAGTGAGACGGACAGATACGAGCAGTACTTC.